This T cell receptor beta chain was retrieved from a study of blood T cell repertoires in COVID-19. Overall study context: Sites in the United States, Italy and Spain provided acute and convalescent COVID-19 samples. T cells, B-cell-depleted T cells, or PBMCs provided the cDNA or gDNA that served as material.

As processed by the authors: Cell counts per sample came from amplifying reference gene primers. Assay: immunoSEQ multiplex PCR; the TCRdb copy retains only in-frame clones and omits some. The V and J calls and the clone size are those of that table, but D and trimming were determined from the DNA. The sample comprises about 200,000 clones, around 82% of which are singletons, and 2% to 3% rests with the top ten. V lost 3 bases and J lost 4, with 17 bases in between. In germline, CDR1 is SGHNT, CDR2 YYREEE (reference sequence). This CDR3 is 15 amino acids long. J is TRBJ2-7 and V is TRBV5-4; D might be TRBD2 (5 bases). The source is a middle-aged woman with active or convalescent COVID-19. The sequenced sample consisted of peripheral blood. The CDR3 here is CASSSHEGLGYEQYF. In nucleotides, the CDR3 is TGTGCCAGCAGCTCGCATGAGGGCCTCGGTTACGAGCAGTACTTC.